The source of this T cell receptor beta chain is a study of blood T cell repertoires in COVID-19. In the study overall: Sites in the United States, Italy and Spain provided acute and convalescent COVID-19 samples.

Sequenced by immunoSEQ multiplex PCR; TCRdb stores in-frame clones only, minus some. The table shows under 250,000 clones, with about 82% occurring only once. CDR1 SGHRS and CDR2 YFSETQ come from the germline V gene. Trimming took 6 bases from V and 0 from J; bases not matched to a gene: 5. This CDR3 has 14 residues. This clone has just one count. The rearrangement links TRBV5-1 to TRBJ1-1, with 7 bases aligning to TRBD1. The origin of this receptor is an older man with acute or convalescent COVID-19. Specimen: peripheral blood. For the CDR3, the DNA is TGCGCCAGCAAGGGGGCAGGGATGAACACTGAAGCTTTCTTT. Translation: CASKGAGMNTEAFF.